The 28 T cell receptor beta chains in this list originate from one sample, sequenced in a study of CD8 T cells in ankylosing spondylitis. TCRdb re-called the 5' RACE reads with MiXCR, one entry per CDR3 protein. The sample includes some 240,000 distinct CDR3 sequences, roughly a quarter of them seen just once. Sample: blood, either unsorted or a sorted T cell fraction (not recorded which). All receptors come from a male donor with ankylosing spondylitis or in good health (not recorded which).

The chain employs TRBV20-1 and TRBJ2-2, with TRBD2 matching over 8 bases. The CDR3 length is 14 residues. V shed 3 bases, J shed 4 bases, and the junction held 4 bases outside the gene matches. CDR1 and CDR2 from the germline V gene are DFQATT and SNEGSKA (reference sequence). CDR3 sequence (DNA): TGCAGTGCTAGGAGGAGCGGGGGCACCGGGGAGCTGTTTTTT. It is translated as CSARRSGGTGELFF.

This clonotype showed up many times. The chain links TRBV5-1 to TRBJ2-2; possibly TRBD2 for D (6 bases). Trimming removed 1 base at V and 5 bases at J, with 12 bases between. The V gene's germline CDR1 is SGHRS and CDR2 YFSETQ. CDR3 length: 15 residues. Here the CDR3 reads CASSLIRAGTGELFF. CDR3 in DNA: TGCGCCAGCAGCTTGATCCGGGCGGGAACCGGGGAGCTGTTTTTT.

In its sample, this clonotype was seen a few times. J is TRBJ2-3 and V is TRBV20-1; TRBD2 aligns across 7 bases. The V gene's germline CDR1 is DFQATT and CDR2 SNEGSKA (reference sequence). V lost 3 bases to trimming and J lost 2 bases; unmatched junction nucleotides: 8. The CDR3 contains 15 residues. The DNA for the CDR3 is TGCAGTGCTAGTGGGAGCGGGGCTTTCACAGATACGCAGTATTTT. Protein: CSASGSGAFTDTQYF.

This clonotype showed up just a few times. The chain couples TRBV20-1 to TRBJ1-2, with unresolved D. CDR1 and CDR2 from the germline V gene are DFQATT and SNEGSKA (reference sequence). The CDR3 contains 14 residues. Trimming stripped 1 base from V and 4 bases from J, with 13 bases between. CDR3 loop: CSARVAGQSYGYTF. The CDR3 DNA reads as TGCAGTGCTAGAGTGGCAGGTCAGAGCTATGGCTACACCTTC.

This clonotype was seen more than once but under ten times. The V and J genes are TRBV10-1 and TRBJ2-5; tentative D call: TRBD1 (6 bases). The germline gives CDR1 WNHNN, CDR2 SYGVQD (reference sequence). The CDR3 runs 15 residues. Trimming took off 10 bases at V and 1 base at J, with 19 bases between the two ends. For the CDR3, the DNA is TGCGCCACCAGAGACTCGGACAGTGTCCAAGAGACCCAGTACTTC. Its translation is CATRDSDSVQETQYF.

The J gene is TRBJ2-7, the V gene TRBV20-1; TRBD1 aligns across 12 bases. The length of the CDR3 is 13 residues. Germline CDR1 reads DFQATT; CDR2 reads SNEGSKA (reference sequence). The CDR3 sequence is CSALGQGALEQYF. The CDR3 bases are TGCAGCGCGTTGGGACAGGGGGCCCTCGAGCAGTACTTC.

Details on this clonotype: A read error may explain this, as a much larger clone is one base away. This CDR3 fails to terminate in the conserved phenylalanine or tryptophan, so it likely reflects a read error. V gene TRBV20-1 combines with J gene TRBJ2-5, with D hard to call. This CDR3 is built from 13 residues. Germline V gene sequence: CDR1 DFQATT, CDR2 SNEGSKA (reference sequence). The V end lost 6 bases, the J end lost 5 bases, and 16 bases lay between the germline ends. As DNA, the CDR3 is TGCAGTGCGTCGCAGAACCCTGGCGAGACCCAGTACTAC. Its protein is CSASQNPGETQYY.

The J gene is TRBJ2-1, the V gene TRBV20-1; the D gene is possibly TRBD2 (6 bases). This CDR3 has 14 residues. Looked up from germline, CDR1 is DFQATT and CDR2 is SNEGSKA (reference sequence). V was clipped by 1 base and J by 2 bases, with 9 bases between them. CDR3 bases: TGCAGTGCTAGAGGCGGGGTGACCTACAATGAGCAGTTCTTC. Its translation: CSARGGVTYNEQFF.

Only a few counts were recorded for this clonotype. The chain joins TRBV10-3 to TRBJ2-7; D remains ambiguous. V was shortened by 10 bases and J by 6 bases, with 10 bases between the two germline ends. Germline-derived CDR1 and CDR2 are ENHRY and SYGVKD. The CDR3 sequence is 10 residues long. CDR3 nucleotide sequence: TGTGCCACCTACTCCGGCGAGCAGTACTTC. Translating gives CATYSGEQYF.

This clonotype was picked up a small number of times. This sequence joins TRBV29-1 and TRBJ2-7; no reliable D call. CDR3 length: 13 residues. The germline V gene encodes CDR1 SQVTM and CDR2 ANQGSEA. V shed 0 bases and J shed 3 bases, with 9 bases lying between them. CDR3 bases: TGCAGCGTTGAAGACGCACAGAGCTACGAGCAGTACTTC. The encoded protein is CSVEDAQSYEQYF.

This clonotype was detected many times. V is TRBV29-1 and J is TRBJ1-2, with D hard to call. Looked up from germline, CDR1 is SQVTM and CDR2 is ANQGSEA. Trimming shortened V by 7 bases and J by 4 bases, and 16 bases separated the two germline ends. The CDR3 covers 13 residues. CDR3 bases: TGCAGCGCCGACCCTGACACTAGCTATGGCTACACCTTC. Translation: CSADPDTSYGYTF.

As for this clonotype: The limits of the CDR3 on the DNA are not certain, so only TCRdb's listed CDR3 is given. The CDR3 loop is CASSFLAASYEQYF. V is TRBV12-3 or TRBV12-4 and J is TRBJ2-7. The length of the CDR3 is 14 amino acids, counting both ends.

This clonotype was detected ten times or more. The V and J genes are TRBV28 and TRBJ2-1, with D perhaps matching TRBD2 (6 bases). The CDR3 spans 15 residues. Germline V gene lookup returns CDR1 MDHEN and CDR2 SYDVKM. V was shortened by 2 bases and J by 8 bases, with 16 bases between the two germline ends. CDR3 nucleotide sequence: TGTGCCAGCAGTTTAGGGTGGGGGGACTCTGATGAGCAGTTCTTC. Translated: CASSLGWGDSDEQFF.

This clonotype was observed a few times. The chain carries TRBV20-1 and TRBJ1-1, with D uncertain. The CDR3 length is 12 residues. In germline, CDR1 is DFQATT, CDR2 SNEGSKA (reference sequence). The V end lost 4 bases, the J end lost 1 base, and 7 bases lay between the germline ends. The DNA of the CDR3 is TGCAGTGCTAATCGGCAGAACACTGAAGCTTTCTTT. Translation: CSANRQNTEAFF.

V and J are TRBV6-1 and TRBJ2-7; 9 nucleotides agree with TRBD2. This CDR3 has 15 amino acids. CDR1 is MNHNS, CDR2 SASEGT, per germline. With 6 bases clipped from V and 3 bases from J, the junction kept 9 bases outside the gene matches. Written as DNA, the CDR3 is TGTGCCAGCAGCCTCGAGCGGGGGGATAACTACGAGCAGTACTTC. This translates into CASSLERGDNYEQYF.

The table lists this clonotype with many counts. The gene calls are TRBV29-1 and TRBJ2-1; D unclear. The CDR3 has 11 amino acids. The V and J ends lost 7 bases and 10 bases respectively, with 14 bases between them. CDR1 and CDR2 (germline): SQVTM, ANQGSEA. In nucleotides, the CDR3 is TGCAGCGCTGACCGAGGCCCCGAGCAGTTCTTC. This encodes CSADRGPEQFF.

This clonotype was seen repeatedly, ten times or more. V gene TRBV20-1 combines with J gene TRBJ2-1; 7 nucleotides line up with TRBD2. The V segment lost 3 bases and the J segment 8 bases; nucleotides outside the gene matches: 10. The CDR3 runs to 14 residues. Germline V CDR1 and CDR2: DFQATT, SNEGSKA (reference sequence). The CDR3: CSASYPRGSYEQFF. CDR3 DNA: TGCAGTGCTAGTTATCCGCGGGGGAGTTATGAGCAGTTCTTC.

This clonotype was detected only a few times. The chain has TRBV12-3 or TRBV12-4 and TRBJ2-1; D might be TRBD2 (5 bases). V was cut by 3 bases and J by 0 bases, with 12 bases left in between. The CDR3 is 16 residues long. The DNA for the CDR3 is TGTGCCAGCAGTTTGTATGAGGGAAGCTCCTACAATGAGCAGTTCTTC. It specifies CASSLYEGSSYNEQFF.

The chain is built from TRBV6-1 and TRBJ2-7; 9 bases align to TRBD1. The germline gives CDR1 MNHNS, CDR2 SASEGT. The V and J ends lost 5 bases and 9 bases, in that order; junction bases with no gene match: 14. The CDR3 loop spans 15 amino acids. CDR3 amino acids: CASSQTGGSVVGQYF. The CDR3 coding sequence is TGTGCCAGCAGTCAGACAGGGGGAAGTGTCGTGGGGCAGTACTTC.

The table lists this clonotype with a few counts. V and J are TRBV29-1 and TRBJ2-5; unclear D gene. This CDR3 is 12 amino acids long. The V gene lost 4 bases and the J gene lost 1 base, with 7 bases spanning the gap. Germline V gene sequence: CDR1 SQVTM, CDR2 ANQGSEA. CDR3 amino acids: CSVVRSQETQYF. The CDR3 nucleotides read TGCAGCGTTGTGCGCAGCCAAGAGACCCAGTACTTC.

The V call is TRBV20-1, the J call TRBJ2-2, with 7 bases that match TRBD1. J was trimmed by 2 bases and V by 3 bases; bases with no gene match: 6. CDR1 DFQATT and CDR2 SNEGSKA come from the germline V gene (reference sequence). The CDR3 consists of 15 residues. The CDR3 region is CSASGHRGNTGELFF. Written as DNA, the CDR3 is TGCAGTGCTAGCGGGCACAGGGGCAACACCGGGGAGCTGTTTTTT.

The chain joins TRBV30 to TRBJ2-7; possible D gene TRBD1, 5 bases. Germline V CDR1 and CDR2: GTSNPN, SVGIG (reference sequence). There are 15 residues in the CDR3. Trimming stripped 2 bases from V and 0 bases from J, with 14 bases between. CDR3 sequence: CAWSSTKGISYEQYF. The CDR3, as DNA: TGTGCCTGGAGTAGCACCAAGGGGATCTCCTACGAGCAGTACTTC. Filled out from reference TRBV30 and TRBJ2-7, the complete variable domain reads SQTIHQWPATLVQPVGSPLSLECTVEGTSNPNLYWYRQAAGRGLQLLFYSVGIGQISSEVPQNLSASRPQDRQFILSSKKLLLSDSGFYLCAWSSTKGISYEQYFGPGTRLTVT.

This clonotype was counted only a few times. The chain is built from TRBV15 and TRBJ2-1; a possible D gene is TRBD1 (7 bases). The length of the CDR3 is 15 residues. V was cut by 1 base and J by 10 bases, with 17 bases left in between. Germline values: CDR1 LNHNV, CDR2 YYDKDF (reference sequence). For the CDR3, the DNA is TGTGCCACCAGCAGAGTCCAGGCAGGGGGGAACGAGCAGTTCTTC. Translation: CATSRVQAGGNEQFF.

This clonotype has a count of ten or more. The chain carries TRBV20-1 and TRBJ2-3, with 8 bases matching TRBD2. The CDR3 is made up of 14 amino acids. Germline V gives CDR1 DFQATT, CDR2 SNEGSKA (reference sequence). J gave up 6 bases and V 5 bases, and 10 bases lay outside the gene matches. The chain's CDR3 is CSAHSGGPTDTQYF. DNA for the CDR3: TGCAGTGCTCACAGCGGGGGACCCACGGATACGCAGTATTTT.

This clonotype was observed many times. V usage is TRBV20-1 and J usage is TRBJ1-2, with 7 bases aligning to TRBD1. With V trimmed by 3 bases and J by 7 bases, 14 bases remained unmatched. The length of the CDR3 is 15 residues. The germline gives CDR1 DFQATT, CDR2 SNEGSKA (reference sequence). Here the CDR3 DNA reads TGCAGTGCTAGCGGTCTGAAAGGGGGCGTCGGTGGCTACACCTTC. Amino acids: CSASGLKGGVGGYTF.

This clonotype was counted at least ten times. This chain links TRBV29-1 with TRBJ1-5; 7 bases map to TRBD1. V shed 7 bases and J 5 bases; nucleotides not matched to a gene: 8. Germline V gene data show CDR1 as SQVTM and CDR2 as ANQGSEA. The CDR3 covers 13 residues. CDR3 in DNA: TGCAGCGCGACAGGGAGTTACGATCAGCCCCAGCATTTT. It translates to CSATGSYDQPQHF.

This clonotype has a handful of counts. V is TRBV27 and J is TRBJ2-7, with TRBD2 matching 8 bases. Trimming removed 6 bases from V and 3 bases from J; junction bases left unmatched: 7. Germline assignment: CDR1 MNHEY and CDR2 SMNVEV (reference sequence). There are 14 residues in the CDR3. This CDR3 reads CASRRSGASYEQYF. In DNA form, the CDR3 reads TGTGCCAGCAGGCGTAGCGGGGCCAGCTACGAGCAGTACTTC.

This sequence joins TRBV7-2 and TRBJ2-7; D gene unclear. The V and J ends lost 5 bases and 5 bases respectively, with 13 bases between them. This CDR3 contains 13 residues. The germline CDR1 and CDR2 sequences are SGHTA and FQGNSA. The CDR3 here is CASSLPIFHEQYF. The CDR3 DNA is TGTGCCAGCAGCCTCCCAATTTTCCACGAGCAGTACTTC. The full variable domain, completed using reference TRBV7-2 and TRBJ2-7, is GAGVSQSPSNKVTEKGKDVELRCDPISGHTALYWYRQSLGQGLEFLIYFQGNSAPDKSGLPSDRFSAERTGGSVSTLTIQRTQQEDSAVYLCASSLPIFHEQYFGPGTRLTVT.